This T cell receptor beta chain derives from a study of OX40 agonist ivuxolimab in advanced cancers. Some clones are missing from TCRdb's copy, which holds only in-frame ones; the method was immunoSEQ multiplex PCR. The repertoire holds approximately 49,000 clones, with 84% as singletons. This receptor was obtained from an adult with an advanced solid tumor such as melanoma, head and neck, liver or kidney cancer. Source: CD4+ or CD8+ T cells sorted from blood, taken in a trial of the OX40 agonist ivuxolimab.

This CDR3 is CASSLSHEQFF. The CDR3 bases are TGTGCCAGCAGCTTAAGTCATGAGCAGTTCTTC. The chain uses TRBV7-8 and TRBJ2-1, with unresolved D. This CDR3 comprises 11 residues. CDR1 is SGHVS, CDR2 FQNEAQ, per germline. Trimming cost V 2 bases and J 8 bases, with 4 bases left between them.